This T cell receptor (beta chain) was documented in a study of T cell responses to AZD1222 COVID-19 vaccine. Germline CDR1 LNHDA, CDR2 SQIVND (reference sequence). There are 18 residues in the CDR3. Using immunoSEQ multiplex PCR, the repertoire was profiled, and TCRdb retains in-frame clones only, with some absent. This table has some 99,000 clones, 88% appearing once. V usage is TRBV19 and J usage is TRBJ2-5; TRBD2 matches 15 bases. Judging by the DNA end, TRBJ2-7 fits better; the J call may be wrong. This sequence originates from an adult who received the AZD1222 COVID-19 vaccine. The specimen comprised peripheral blood, sampled 28 days after the second AZD1222 dose. The CDR3 spells CASSHGTSGRKFSYEQYF. CDR3 nucleotide sequence: TGTGCCAGTAGTCATGGGACTAGCGGGAGGAAATTTTCCTACGAGCAGTACTTC.